A single sample is the source of the 16 T cell receptor beta chains below, sequenced in a study of human thymus T cells. Resections obtained during corrective heart surgery supplied the thymus tissue. Here immunoSEQ multiplex PCR was the method, and the copy in TCRdb shows in-frame clones only, minus some. The top ten clones hold under 0.04% of a sample with around 70,000 clones, about 95% of them seen once. Material: thymus tissue. The receptors were gathered from a girl in the first two years of life with a congenital heart defect but otherwise immunologically healthy.

A single count supports this clone. Other DNA sequences in the same sample also yield this CDR3. J is TRBJ2-5 and V is TRBV20-1, with D perhaps given as TRBD1 or TRBD2 (6 bases each). V was clipped by 6 bases and J by 5 bases, with 10 bases between them. The CDR3 loop spans 11 amino acids. Germline lookup yields CDR1 DFQATT and CDR2 SNEGSKA (reference sequence). The CDR3 DNA reads as TGCAGTGCCCGAGGGGGGGAGACCCAGTACTTC. Its protein is CSARGGETQYF.

This chain uses TRBV18 with TRBJ2-1; 13 nucleotides line up with TRBD2. Per the germline V gene, CDR1 is KGHSH and CDR2 is LQKENI. V shed 6 bases and J 4 bases; nucleotides not matched to a gene: 12. The CDR3 has 18 amino acids. DNA of the CDR3: TGTGCCAGCTCCATGGGACTAGCGGGATCCCCAATATACAATGAGCAGTTCTTC. Translated, it gives CASSMGLAGSPIYNEQFF.

This clone was seen a single time. The chain carries TRBV11-2 and TRBJ1-1, with TRBD1 as a possible D gene (6 bases). This CDR3 has 16 amino acids. Per the germline V gene, CDR1 is SGHAT and CDR2 is FQNNGV. The V end lost 1 base, the J end lost 0 bases, and 12 bases lay between the germline ends. Here the CDR3 DNA reads TGTGCCAGCAGCTTAGCTCCAAGGGGGGTGAACACTGAAGCTTTCTTT. Encoded protein: CASSLAPRGVNTEAFF.

J is TRBJ2-5 and V is TRBV19, with D possibly called TRBD1 or TRBD2 (5 bases each). CDR1 and CDR2 (germline): LNHDA, SQIVND (reference sequence). Between the trimmed V and J ends, which lost 7 bases and 0 bases, there was a span of 24 bases. CDR3 length: 18 amino acids. This CDR3 is CASICPGRGWRYQETQYF. CDR3 DNA: TGTGCCAGTATTTGTCCGGGGCGCGGGTGGAGGTACCAAGAGACCCAGTACTTC. Together with reference TRBV19 and TRBJ2-5, the CDR3 gives the full variable domain: DGGITQSPKYLFRKEGQNVTLSCEQNLNHDAMYWYRQDPGQGLRLIYYSQIVNDFQKGDIAEGYSVSREKKESFPLTVTSAQKNPTAFYLCASICPGRGWRYQETQYFGPGTRLLVL.

V gene TRBV19 combines with J gene TRBJ2-2, with 9 bases lining up with TRBD2. V dropped 4 bases and J dropped 5; count of bases not matched to a gene: 17. Germline values: CDR1 LNHDA, CDR2 SQIVND (reference sequence). The CDR3 contains 19 residues. CDR3 nucleotide sequence: TGTGCCAGTAGTACCCTCTTCTGGCGGGAGGGCCTAGATACCGGGGAGCTGTTTTTT. Translated, it gives CASSTLFWREGLDTGELFF.

V is TRBV4-1 and J is TRBJ1-4, with D maybe TRBD1 (5 bases). This CDR3 has 17 amino acids. Trimming shortened V by 1 base and J by 1 base, and 13 bases separated the two germline ends. Germline lookup yields CDR1 MGHRA and CDR2 YSYEKL. CDR3: CASSQGGQGGTNEKLFF. The CDR3 DNA reads as TGCGCCAGCAGCCAAGGAGGGCAGGGAGGAACTAATGAAAAACTGTTTTTT.

The J gene is TRBJ2-3, the V gene TRBV5-1, with a weak D call TRBD2 (6 bases). The CDR3 has 17 amino acids. Trimming took 4 bases from V and 1 from J, leaving 19 bases between them. Germline V gene lookup returns CDR1 SGHRS and CDR2 YFSETQ. CDR3 DNA sequence: TGCGCCAGCAGCGGTAGGAGTGGGAGGCTACGCACAGATACGCAGTATTTT. Protein: CASSGRSGRLRTDTQYF.

The chain is built from TRBV14 and TRBJ1-1, with TRBD1 as a possible D gene (5 bases). The CDR3 totals 15 residues. V lost 0 bases, J lost 7 bases, and 15 bases lay in between. Germline V gene data show CDR1 as SGHDN and CDR2 as FVKESK. The CDR3 loop is CASSQDASTGGEAFF. Written as DNA, the CDR3 is TGTGCCAGCAGCCAAGATGCGAGTACTGGGGGTGAAGCTTTCTTT.

V usage is TRBV11-2 and J usage is TRBJ1-1; perhaps TRBD1 as D (5 bases). Germline values: CDR1 SGHAT, CDR2 FQNNGV. Trimming removed 2 bases at V and 4 bases at J, with 14 bases between. The CDR3 consists of 15 residues. CDR3 sequence (DNA): TGTGCCAGCAGCTTATTATCCGCGAGGGGCACTGAAGCTTTCTTT. Protein product: CASSLLSARGTEAFF.

The V call is TRBV7-9, the J call TRBJ2-7, with D perhaps TRBD1 or TRBD2 (5 bases each). The CDR3 runs 16 residues. Between the trimmed V and J ends, which lost 0 bases and 2 bases, there was a span of 14 bases. The germline gives CDR1 SEHNR, CDR2 FQNEAQ (reference sequence). CDR3 in amino acids: CASSLAGTVQTYEQYF. In DNA form, the CDR3 reads TGTGCCAGCAGCTTAGCGGGGACGGTACAAACCTACGAGCAGTACTTC.

The gene calls are TRBV14 and TRBJ2-7; TRBD1 matches 8 bases. The J segment lost 7 bases and the V segment lost 5 bases, leaving 10 bases of the junction unmatched. This CDR3 has 14 residues. Germline CDR1 and CDR2: SGHDN and FVKESK. The CDR3 loop is CASSKGTGQGEQYF. The CDR3 nucleotides are TGTGCCAGCAGCAAAGGGACAGGTCAAGGAGAGCAGTACTTC.

J is TRBJ2-1 and V is TRBV2; 9 bases align to TRBD2. Germline assignment: CDR1 SNHLY and CDR2 FYNNEI. Trimming removed 7 bases from V and 2 bases from J; junction bases left unmatched: 9. The CDR3 is 16 residues long. The CDR3 nucleotides read TGTGCCAGCATCAAAGGGGCGGGGGGGCCCTACAATGAGCAGTTCTTC. It is translated as CASIKGAGGPYNEQFF.

In DNA form, the CDR3 reads TGTGCCAGCAGCCCACGTAGCTCCTACAATGAGCAGTTCTTC. The encoded protein is CASSPRSSYNEQFF. This chain uses TRBV5-5 with TRBJ2-1; D is ambiguous. The CDR3 is 14 residues long. V lost 4 bases to trimming and J lost 0 bases, with 8 bases between them. Looked up from germline, CDR1 is SGHKS and CDR2 is YYEKEE (reference sequence).

The chain couples TRBV2 to TRBJ1-1; D not resolved. Deletions cut 5 bases from V and 9 bases from J, with 13 bases between. Germline V gene sequence: CDR1 SNHLY, CDR2 FYNNEI. This CDR3 contains 12 residues. CDR3 sequence: CASSYSDVQAFF. Here the CDR3 DNA reads TGTGCCAGCAGTTACAGTGACGTACAAGCTTTCTTT.

On this clone itself: The same CDR3 can be traced to other DNA sequences in this sample. The V call is TRBV27, the J call TRBJ2-5; 11 positions match TRBD2. V was clipped by 2 bases and J by 5 bases; unmatched bases: 4. CDR3 length equals 15 residues. Germline assignment: CDR1 MNHEY and CDR2 SMNVEV (reference sequence). The CDR3 nucleotides read TGTGCCAGCAGTTTAGGGACTAGCGGCGAGGAGACCCAGTACTTC. Encoded protein: CASSLGTSGEETQYF.

The chain combines TRBV7-9 with TRBJ1-1, with D perhaps matching TRBD1 (5 bases). The germline V and J ends were trimmed by 3 bases and 2 bases, with 13 bases remaining between them. Per the germline V gene, CDR1 is SEHNR and CDR2 is FQNEAQ (reference sequence). CDR3 length equals 15 residues. This chain's CDR3 is CASSFGTRINTEAFF. The CDR3 bases are TGTGCCAGCAGCTTTGGGACGCGAATAAACACTGAAGCTTTCTTT.